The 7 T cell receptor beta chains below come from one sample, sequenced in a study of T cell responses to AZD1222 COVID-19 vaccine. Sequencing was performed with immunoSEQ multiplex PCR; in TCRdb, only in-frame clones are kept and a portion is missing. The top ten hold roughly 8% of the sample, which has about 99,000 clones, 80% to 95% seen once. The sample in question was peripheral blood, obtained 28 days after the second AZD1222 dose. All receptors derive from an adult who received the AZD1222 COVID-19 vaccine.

The CDR3 nucleotides read TGTGCCAGCAGTAGGGGGGAACGGAGAGGCTACACCTTC. Amino acids: CASSRGERRGYTF. The chain links TRBV28 to TRBJ1-2; the D gene is possibly TRBD1 (6 bases). The length of the CDR3 is 13 residues. Trimming took 5 bases from V and 8 from J, leaving 15 bases between them. CDR1 is MDHEN, CDR2 SYDVKM, per germline.

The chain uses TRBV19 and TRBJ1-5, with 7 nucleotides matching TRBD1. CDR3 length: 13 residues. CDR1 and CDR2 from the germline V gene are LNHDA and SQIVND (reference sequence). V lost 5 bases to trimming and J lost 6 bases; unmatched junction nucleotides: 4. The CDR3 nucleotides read TGTGCCAGTAGTCAGGGGGGGTCTCAGCCCCAGCATTTT. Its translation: CASSQGGSQPQHF.

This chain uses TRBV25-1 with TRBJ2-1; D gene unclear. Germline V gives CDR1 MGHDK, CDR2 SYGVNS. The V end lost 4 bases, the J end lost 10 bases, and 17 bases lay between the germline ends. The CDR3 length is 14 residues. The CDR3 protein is CASSALTGLREQFF. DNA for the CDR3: TGTGCCAGCAGTGCCCTGACTGGGCTAAGGGAGCAGTTCTTC.

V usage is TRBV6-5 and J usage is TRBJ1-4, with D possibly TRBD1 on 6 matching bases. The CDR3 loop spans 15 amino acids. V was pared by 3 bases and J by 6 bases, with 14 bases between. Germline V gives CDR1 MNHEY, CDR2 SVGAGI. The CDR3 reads CASSYNSAGDEKLFF. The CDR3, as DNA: TGTGCCAGCAGTTATAACTCGGCAGGGGATGAAAAACTGTTTTTT.

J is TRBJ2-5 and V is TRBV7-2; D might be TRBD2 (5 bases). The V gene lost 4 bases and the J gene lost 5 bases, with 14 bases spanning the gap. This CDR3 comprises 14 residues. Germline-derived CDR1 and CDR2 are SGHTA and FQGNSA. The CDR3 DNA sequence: TGTGCCAGCAGCTCCTTCTCGGGGTCCGAGACCCAGTACTTC. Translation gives CASSSFSGSETQYF. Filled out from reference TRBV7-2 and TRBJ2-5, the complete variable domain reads GAGVSQSPSNKVTEKGKDVELRCDPISGHTALYWYRQSLGQGLEFLIYFQGNSAPDKSGLPSDRFSAERTGGSVSTLTIQRTQQEDSAVYLCASSSFSGSETQYFGPGTRLLVL.

The CDR3 DNA reads TGTGCCAGCACCCCAATGGGGATATCTGGAAACACCATATATTTT. It is translated as CASTPMGISGNTIYF. The V gene is TRBV7-9, the J gene TRBJ1-3; no reliable D call. Germline loops: CDR1 SEHNR, CDR2 FQNEAQ (reference sequence). The CDR3 has 15 amino acids. Trimming pared 7 bases from V and 1 base from J, leaving 14 bases between.

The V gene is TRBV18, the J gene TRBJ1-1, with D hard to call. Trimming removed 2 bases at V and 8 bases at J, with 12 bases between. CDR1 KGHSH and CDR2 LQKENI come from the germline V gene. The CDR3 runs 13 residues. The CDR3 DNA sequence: TGTGCCAGCTCACCAAGAGGAGGGATGGAAGCTTTCTTT. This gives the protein CASSPRGGMEAFF. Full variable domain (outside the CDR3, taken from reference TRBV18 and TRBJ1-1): NAGVMQNPRHLVRRRGQEARLRCSPMKGHSHVYWYRQLPEEGLKFMVYLQKENIIDESGMPKERFSAEFPKEGPSILRIQQVVRGDSAAYFCASSPRGGMEAFFGQGTRLTVV.